Listed below are T cell receptor beta chains from one sample, sequenced in a study of blood T cell repertoires in COVID-19. Repertoires were generated with immunoSEQ multiplex PCR, while TCRdb's copy carries only in-frame clones and drops some. This sample has about 45,000 clones, with 70% to 90% found just once. Sequencing was done on a sample of peripheral blood. The source is a human donor in a cohort sampled during active COVID-19. Each CDR3 is given without its conserved first and last residue.

v_gene: TRBV18; CDR3aa: ASSPTSGDNEQF
v_gene: TRBV3-1/TRBV3-2; CDR3aa: ASSPRQGHGYT
v_gene: TRBV19; CDR3aa: ASSMATGRNSPLH
v_gene: TRBV11-3; CDR3aa: ASSLDPAGDTGELF
v_gene: TRBV11-2; CDR3aa: ASSSQGWGTEAF
v_gene: TRBV2; CDR3aa: ASSGLAGQETQY
v_gene: TRBV7-7; CDR3aa: ASSRSGGSTDTQY
v_gene: TRBV15; CDR3aa: ATRDRGTGELF
v_gene: TRBV7-9; CDR3aa: ASSGALGYYNEQF
v_gene: TRBV5-1; CDR3aa: ASSLDSMNTGELF
v_gene: TRBV20-1; CDR3aa: SASTAVGSTDTQY
v_gene: TRBV12-5; CDR3aa: ASGWSDQETQY
v_gene: TRBV5-4; CDR3aa: ASSPGTNLGGELF
v_gene: TRBV3-1/TRBV3-2; CDR3aa: ASSQRGGYNSGANVLT
v_gene: TRBV11-2; CDR3aa: ASSLRTGLNTGELF
v_gene: TRBV6-2/TRBV6-3; CDR3aa: ASSSNKEVYSNQPQH
v_gene: TRBV5-1; CDR3aa: ASRSTGGLTDTQY
v_gene: TRBV19; CDR3aa: ASSPGQTYEQY
v_gene: TRBV2; CDR3aa: ASSEEGMTVYGYT
v_gene: TRBV6-5; CDR3aa: ASRSPGASLYGYT
v_gene: TRBV2; CDR3aa: ASSPLTQGAHGYT
v_gene: TRBV19; CDR3aa: ASRTTGVSKSDEQY
v_gene: TRBV15; CDR3aa: ATSRDRGTGELF
v_gene: TRBV3-1/TRBV3-2; CDR3aa: ASSLRYSGDTDTQY
v_gene: TRBV3-1/TRBV3-2; CDR3aa: ASSQDTGALRQY
v_gene: TRBV11-2; CDR3aa: ASSLTGLAGPSSYNEQF
v_gene: TRBV18; CDR3aa: ASSPSGDDGYT